The entry below gives a single T cell receptor beta chain sequence along with its context. The data were obtained in a study of cytomegalovirus exposure and HLA in healthy donors. Generated by immunoSEQ multiplex PCR, the TCRdb table keeps only in-frame clones and is missing some. In the table there are 110,000 to 150,000 clones, 94% of which are singletons. Sequenced: PBMCs. This receptor was obtained from a man younger than 35 in good health and CMV-seropositive.

The DNA of the CDR3 is TGCGCCAGCTCTCGGACTAGCGGGAGGGACGAGCAGTTCTTC. It specifies CASSRTSGRDEQFF. The chain uses TRBV5-1 and TRBJ2-1; 15 bases are shared with TRBD2. CDR1 and CDR2 from the germline V gene are SGHRS and YFSETQ. The junction had 6 bases not matched to a gene; V was cut back by 7 bases and J by 10 bases. This CDR3 region has 14 residues.